Listed below are T cell receptor beta chains from one sample, sequenced in a study of control samples from healthy donors and cancer patients. Method: immunoSEQ multiplex PCR; TCRdb's copy keeps in-frame clones and lacks some. The repertoire holds roughly 120,000 clones, with approximately 90% as singletons. The source material was blood. All receptors derive from a woman in her late teens or twenties in good health. Both conserved end residues are part of each CDR3. D genes are given only for firm matches. A row's size may be missing; if present it is once, few, many or a size class.

cdr3_length d_call j_call clone_size v_call cdr3_nt cdr3_aa
14 - TRBJ2-5 - TRBV27 TGTGCCAGCAGTTCCTACAGGGGAGGGGAGACCCAGTACTTC CASSSYRGGETQYF
13 - TRBJ2-1 - TRBV5-1 TGCGCCAGCAGCTCGGACCTGGTTGCTGAGCAGTTCTTC CASSSDLVAEQFF
16 - TRBJ2-7 - TRBV7-8 TGTGCCAGCAGCCCACGGCCAGGGGTCGGATCCTACGAGCAGTACTTC CASSPRPGVGSYEQYF
15 - TRBJ1-4 - TRBV21-1 TGTGCCAGCAGCAAAGCGACGGGTGAGAATGAAAAACTGTTTTTT CASSKATGENEKLFF
14 TRBD1 TRBJ2-1 - TRBV6-5 TGTGCCAGCAGTTACGACAGGGGGGGCAATGAGCAGTTCTTC CASSYDRGGNEQFF
14 - TRBJ1-1 - TRBV5-1 TGCGCCAGCAGCTTCTGGGGGGCAGGGACTGAAGCTTTCTTT CASSFWGAGTEAFF
14 TRBD1 TRBJ1-4 - TRBV5-1 TGCGCCAGCAGCCCCGGACAGGGGAATGAAAAACTGTTTTTT CASSPGQGNEKLFF
12 - TRBJ2-4 - TRBV7-6 TGTGCCAGCAGCTTATTGGGGGCGACTCAGTACTTC CASSLLGATQYF
13 - TRBJ1-3 - TRBV28 TGTGCCAGCAGTTTATGGACTGGAAACACCATATATTTT CASSLWTGNTIYF
17 - TRBJ2-1 - TRBV28 TGTGCCAGCAGGCCGGCCCTAGCAGCCAGCTCCTACAATGAGCAGTTCTTC CASRPALAASSYNEQFF
15 TRBD2 TRBJ2-3 once TRBV7-9 TGTGCCAGCAGCTCTAGCGGGATTTACACAGATACGCAGTATTTT CASSSSGIYTDTQYF
21 - TRBJ2-5 - TRBV27 TGTGCCAGCAGTTTATCGTCGGACGGAGTTCTCGGCTATAGCACCTACGAGACCCAGTACTTC CASSLSSDGVLGYSTYETQYF
13 TRBD1 TRBJ1-2 - TRBV27 TGTGCCAGCAGTCGGGGGACAGCCTATGGCTACACCTTC CASSRGTAYGYTF
13 - TRBJ1-1 - TRBV28 TGTGCCAGCAGTCTGGCCCCGGGAGTCGGCGCTTTCTTT CASSLAPGVGAFF
16 TRBD1 TRBJ2-5 - TRBV19 TGTGCCAGTAGCCCAAGACAGGGTTGGTACCAAGAGACCCAGTACTTC CASSPRQGWYQETQYF
13 - TRBJ2-7 - TRBV19 TGTGCCAGTAGTAAAGGACAAATCTACGAGCAGTACTTC CASSKGQIYEQYF
13 TRBD1 TRBJ1-1 - TRBV7-9 TGTGCCAGCAGCGCGAGAGGGGGCGGAGAAGCTTTCTTT CASSARGGGEAFF
21 TRBD2 TRBJ2-4 once TRBV24-1 TGTGCCACCAGTGATCCACCGGGACAGTGGACTAGCGGGGGGGCCAAAAACATTCAGTACTTC CATSDPPGQWTSGGAKNIQYF
15 TRBD1 TRBJ1-2 - TRBV5-6 TGTGCCAGCAGCGACCTGGGGGGACAGGTAAATGGCTACACCTTC CASSDLGGQVNGYTF
11 - TRBJ1-5 - TRBV25-1 TGTGCCAGCAGTGATCAAGGGCCCCAGCATTTT CASSDQGPQHF
18 - TRBJ2-7 - TRBV28 TGTGCCAGCAGACCCCGCTCACCGGGGCTCCGGGAAGGCCACGAGCAGTACTTC CASRPRSPGLREGHEQYF
14 TRBD1 TRBJ1-2 - TRBV3-1/TRBV3-2 TGTGCCAGCAGCCCTCGGGACAGGGAGGGGGGCTACACCTTC CASSPRDREGGYTF
17 TRBD2 TRBJ2-7 - TRBV7-6 TGTGCCAGCAGCTCGCTGCCTCCGGGACTAGAGGGCTACGAGCAGTACTTC CASSSLPPGLEGYEQYF
12 - TRBJ1-1 - TRBV15 TGTGCCACCAGCAGAGGTTCCGTGAGAGCTTTCTTT CATSRGSVRAFF
18 TRBD2 TRBJ2-7 - TRBV19 TGTGCCAGTAGTGTGGGACTAGCGGGGTATGCTAACTCCTACGAGCAGTACTTC CASSVGLAGYANSYEQYF
13 - TRBJ2-2 - TRBV12-3/TRBV12-4 TGTGCCAGCAGTTCAGCGAACACCGGGGAGCTGTTTTTT CASSSANTGELFF
17 TRBD1 TRBJ1-1 - TRBV18 TGTGCCAGCTCACCAAGGGCAGGGGGGGGATGGAACACTGAAGCTTTCTTT CASSPRAGGGWNTEAFF
13 - TRBJ1-3 - TRBV7-3 TGTGCCAGCAGCTTAAGGCCTGGAAACACCATATATTTT CASSLRPGNTIYF
14 - TRBJ1-1 - TRBV28 TGTGCCAGCACCGGGTATGCAGGGAAGGCTGAAGCTTTCTTT CASTGYAGKAEAFF
12 - TRBJ2-3 - TRBV6-5 TGTGCCAGCTCTTCGGTCGGAGATACGCAGTATTTT CASSSVGDTQYF
19 TRBD1 TRBJ1-2 - TRBV30 TGTGCCTGGAGTGTACCTCGTCCCGGGACAGGGGGCAGTAACTATGGCTACACCTTC CAWSVPRPGTGGSNYGYTF
13 TRBD2 TRBJ2-1 once TRBV12-3/TRBV12-4 TGTGCCAGCAGCAAAGGGACTAGCGCCGAGCAGTTCTTC CASSKGTSAEQFF
15 - TRBJ2-2 once TRBV7-9 TGTGCCAGCAGCTTCGGGGGGCCCCGAGTCGGGGAGCTGTTTTTT CASSFGGPRVGELFF
13 TRBD1 TRBJ1-2 - TRBV5-4 TGTGCCAGCAGCTTGACAGGGGCGGGAGGCTACACCTTC CASSLTGAGGYTF
14 TRBD1 TRBJ2-7 few TRBV3-1/TRBV3-2 TGTGCCAGCAGCCCGGGACAGGGAGGTTACGAGCAGTACTTC CASSPGQGGYEQYF
15 TRBD2 TRBJ2-1 - TRBV2 TGTGCCAGCAGTCTAGCGGGGGGAACTACTGATGAGCAGTTCTTC CASSLAGGTTDEQFF
16 - TRBJ2-7 - TRBV11-2 TGTGCCAGCAGCTTTCAAGACAGTGACAGCCCATACGAGCAGTACTTC CASSFQDSDSPYEQYF
14 TRBD2 TRBJ2-3 - TRBV10-2 TGCGCCATACGACTAGCGGGGTCCACAGATACGCAGTATTTT CAIRLAGSTDTQYF
14 - TRBJ2-2 - TRBV24-1 TGTGCCACCAGCCATGGACGGAACACCGGGGAGCTGTTTTTT CATSHGRNTGELFF
14 - TRBJ2-7 - TRBV18 TGTGCCAGCTCACCCGCCGAGGGGGGCCACGAGCAGTACTTC CASSPAEGGHEQYF
16 - TRBJ1-1 - TRBV18 TGTGCCAGCTCACCGCGATTGCAGGGCACGAACACTGAAGCTTTCTTT CASSPRLQGTNTEAFF
15 - TRBJ2-1 - TRBV4-3 TGCGCCAGCAGCCAAGGACTCCGGGTAGACAATGAGCAGTTCTTC CASSQGLRVDNEQFF
13 - TRBJ1-2 - TRBV6-5 TGTGCCAGCACCCGAACCGGGGGTGAAGGCTACACCTTC CASTRTGGEGYTF
15 - TRBJ2-2 - TRBV2 TGTGCCACTCAACAGGGAAACGGGGTGACCGGGGAGCTGTTTTTT CATQQGNGVTGELFF
13 - TRBJ1-6 - TRBV7-2 TGTGCCAGCAGAATAAGGGACACCTCACCCCTCCACTTT CASRIRDTSPLHF
15 TRBD1 TRBJ2-7 - TRBV24-1 TGTGCCACCAGTGATCCCCGGACAGGGCTCTACGAGCAGTACTTC CATSDPRTGLYEQYF
13 TRBD1 TRBJ1-2 - TRBV10-2 TGCGCCAGCAGGGAGACAGGGCGCTATGGCTACACCTTC CASRETGRYGYTF
13 - TRBJ2-5 once TRBV30 TGTGCCTGGAGTGTAAACAGACAAGAGACCCAGTACTTC CAWSVNRQETQYF
15 TRBD1 TRBJ1-1 - TRBV7-2 TGTGCCAGCAGCAGGGACAGTTTAATGAACACTGAAGCTTTCTTT CASSRDSLMNTEAFF
12 - TRBJ1-1 - TRBV28 TGTGCCAGCACAGGGGCGAGGGTTGGTGCTTTCTTT CASTGARVGAFF
13 - TRBJ2-2 few TRBV19 TGTGCCAGTAGTTTCCAGGGCCCCGGGGAGCTGTTTTTT CASSFQGPGELFF
16 TRBD2 TRBJ2-2 - TRBV11-2 TGTGCCAGCAGCTTAGGGACTAGCGGGAACACCGGGGAGCTGTTTTTT CASSLGTSGNTGELFF
15 TRBD2 TRBJ2-5 - TRBV27 TGTGCCAGCAGTGGTCTAGCGGGGATACAAGAGACCCAGTACTTC CASSGLAGIQETQYF
18 TRBD2 TRBJ2-3 - TRBV4-3 TGCGCCAGCAGCCAAGGGAGGAGCGGGGGGCCAACCACAGATACGCAGTATTTT CASSQGRSGGPTTDTQYF